The rows below give T cell receptor beta chains drawn from one sample of a study of response to subunit inactivated influenza vaccine. TCRdb ran MiXCR on the RT-PCR reads and lists one entry per CDR3 protein. The sample shows 710,000 or so distinct CDR3 sequences, around a sixth of them seen only once. The sample consisted of PBMCs from blood, taken 11 to 12 days after vaccination. Receptor source: a man between 45 and 60 years old who received an inactivated influenza vaccine. Each CDR3 is given with its conserved first and last residue. The D gene is left open where the match is weak. Clone sizes are given selectively: once, few, many, or a class where the clone is expanded.

d_gene: -
j_gene: TRBJ2-1
v_gene: TRBV20-1
abundance: many
CDR3nt: TGCAGTGCTGGGATCCCGGGACTCCTGCAAGCTGAGCAGTTCTTC
CDR3aa: CSAGIPGLLQAEQFF

d_gene: -
j_gene: TRBJ2-7
v_gene: TRBV6-1
abundance: few
CDR3nt: TGTGCCAGCAGTCCCATAGCGGCAAGCTCCTACGAGCAGTACTTC
CDR3aa: CASSPIAASSYEQYF

d_gene: -
j_gene: TRBJ1-1
v_gene: TRBV7-8
abundance: few
CDR3nt: TGTGCCAGCAGATGGGGATCGAACACTGAAGCTTTCTTT
CDR3aa: CASRWGSNTEAFF

d_gene: TRBD2
j_gene: TRBJ2-1
v_gene: TRBV12-3/TRBV12-4
abundance: few
CDR3nt: TGTGCCAGCAGTTTCCCGACTAGCGGGACTTACAATGAGCAGTTCTTC
CDR3aa: CASSFPTSGTYNEQFF

d_gene: -
j_gene: TRBJ2-7
v_gene: TRBV5-1
abundance: -
CDR3nt: TGCGCCAGCAGCTCCGGAAGCCCCGGGCAGTACTTC
CDR3aa: CASSSGSPGQYF

d_gene: -
j_gene: TRBJ2-2
v_gene: TRBV10-3
abundance: -
CDR3nt: TGTGCCATCAGTGAGCCTCGAGGGGACGGGGAGCTGTTTTTT
CDR3aa: CAISEPRGDGELFF

d_gene: -
j_gene: TRBJ1-2
v_gene: TRBV28
abundance: -
CDR3nt: TGTGCCAGCAGTTTGCCGCGCCAGCTTAACTATGGCTACACCTTC
CDR3aa: CASSLPRQLNYGYTF

d_gene: -
j_gene: TRBJ2-1
v_gene: TRBV7-6
abundance: -
CDR3nt: TGTGCCAGCAGCCTAGCCGGGGCAGATGGCTACAATGAGCAGTTCTTC
CDR3aa: CASSLAGADGYNEQFF

d_gene: -
j_gene: TRBJ2-1
v_gene: TRBV20-1
abundance: -
CDR3nt: TGCAGTGCTAGAGCGCCGGTCTCCTACAATGAGCAGTTCTTC
CDR3aa: CSARAPVSYNEQFF

d_gene: -
j_gene: TRBJ2-2
v_gene: TRBV3-1
abundance: -
CDR3nt: TGTGCCAGCAGCCAATGGGGATCTAACACCGGGGAGCTGTTTTTT
CDR3aa: CASSQWGSNTGELFF

d_gene: -
j_gene: TRBJ2-6
v_gene: TRBV12-3/TRBV12-4
abundance: few
CDR3nt: TGTGCCAGCACCCGGGACGGTAACCTTGGGGCCAACGTCCTGACTTTC
CDR3aa: CASTRDGNLGANVLTF

d_gene: TRBD1
j_gene: TRBJ2-7
v_gene: TRBV12-3/TRBV12-4
abundance: -
CDR3nt: TGTGCCAGCACTAGGAGTATGGGACAGGGGGTATATGGGCAGTACTTC
CDR3aa: CASTRSMGQGVYGQYF

d_gene: TRBD1
j_gene: TRBJ1-5
v_gene: TRBV5-5
abundance: -
CDR3nt: TGTGCCAGCAGCTTGGAAACCGGGACAGTCAGTAGTCAGCCCCAGCATTTT
CDR3aa: CASSLETGTVSSQPQHF

d_gene: -
j_gene: TRBJ1-5
v_gene: TRBV2
abundance: -
CDR3nt: TGTGCCAGCAAGGCAGAGGGGAGCGCCAATCAGCCCCAGCATTTT
CDR3aa: CASKAEGSANQPQHF

d_gene: -
j_gene: TRBJ2-5
v_gene: TRBV5-1
abundance: few
CDR3nt: TGCGCCAGCAGCCGCGGGACATGGGCAGTTTCTGAGACCCAGTACTTC
CDR3aa: CASSRGTWAVSETQYF

d_gene: TRBD1
j_gene: TRBJ1-4
v_gene: TRBV20-1
abundance: few
CDR3nt: TGCAGTGCCAAAGGGGGACAGGGAAACGAAAAACTGTTTTTT
CDR3aa: CSAKGGQGNEKLFF

d_gene: TRBD1
j_gene: TRBJ1-1
v_gene: TRBV6-2/TRBV6-3
abundance: few
CDR3nt: TGTGCCACCAGGGACAGCCCCGCGAACACTGAAGCTTTCTTT
CDR3aa: CATRDSPANTEAFF

d_gene: -
j_gene: TRBJ2-2
v_gene: TRBV7-9
abundance: many
CDR3nt: TGTGCCAGCAGCCGCACCGGGGAGCTGTTTTTT
CDR3aa: CASSRTGELFF

d_gene: TRBD2
j_gene: TRBJ2-3
v_gene: TRBV28
abundance: few
CDR3nt: TGTGCCAGCAAGGGACTAGCGGACATTGATACGCAGTATTTT
CDR3aa: CASKGLADIDTQYF

d_gene: TRBD2
j_gene: TRBJ2-3
v_gene: TRBV11-2
abundance: few
CDR3nt: TGTGCCAGCAGCTTAGGTCTCGCGGCTGGCGGGAGTACGCAGTATTTT
CDR3aa: CASSLGLAAGGSTQYF

d_gene: TRBD1
j_gene: TRBJ2-3
v_gene: TRBV10-3
abundance: -
CDR3nt: TGTGCCATCAGAAGACAGGGGGCAGATACGCAGTATTTT
CDR3aa: CAIRRQGADTQYF

d_gene: TRBD1
j_gene: TRBJ1-6
v_gene: TRBV11-2
abundance: few
CDR3nt: TGTGCCAGCAGCTCACCTCCCGGACAGGGTCCCTATAATTCACCCCTCCACTTT
CDR3aa: CASSSPPGQGPYNSPLHF

d_gene: -
j_gene: TRBJ1-4
v_gene: TRBV10-3
abundance: few
CDR3nt: TGTGCCACCCTGTCCGCGAATGAAAAACTGTTTTTT
CDR3aa: CATLSANEKLFF

d_gene: -
j_gene: TRBJ2-7
v_gene: TRBV5-1
abundance: -
CDR3nt: TGCGCCAGCAGCTTGGCCGACAGAATATACGAGCAGTACTTC
CDR3aa: CASSLADRIYEQYF